This TCR beta chain appears in the sequencing data of a study of T cell responses to AZD1222 COVID-19 vaccine. Study-wide results and limits: Spike was spanned by vaccine-associated CD4 TCRs, with dominance at 160-218 and 743-854. Most donors were white British and more were female, and clonal diversity was possibly underestimated. When two AZD1222 doses had been given, Spike-specific TCR breadth and depth rose.

About this clone itself: The antigen remains undetermined.

Profiling relied on immunoSEQ multiplex PCR, and the TCRdb table lists in-frame clones only, not all of them. The sample has around 140,000 clones; around 92% are singletons. The source was peripheral blood, collected after recovery from COVID-19. The sequence came from an adult who had recovered from COVID-19.

The CDR3 region is CASSPPYRSDEQFF. CDR3 sequence (DNA): TGTGCCAGCAGTCCTCCCTATAGATCGGATGAGCAGTTCTTC. V usage is TRBV28 and J usage is TRBJ2-1; the D is unclear. The CDR3 has 14 residues. Trimming took 5 bases from V and 8 from J, leaving 16 bases between them. The germline gives CDR1 MDHEN, CDR2 SYDVKM.